This T cell receptor (beta chain) emerged from a study of regulatory T cells in long-lasting Graves disease. As for the study in general: Patients newly diagnosed with Graves' had been on antithyroid drugs for under 3 months. The study, taken as a whole, reports: Persistent disease preferred TRBV28, TRBJ1-2 and TRBJ2-5; new disease, TRBV20-1 and TRBJ2-1.

Construction of TCR beta libraries relied on iRepertoire HTBI primers and on Arm-PCR targeting CDR3 regions. TCRdb ran MiXCR on the multiplex PCR reads and lists one entry per CDR3 protein. The table shows more than 350,000 distinct CDR3 sequences, with 15% occurring only once. The sample holds a few counts of this clonotype. Antigen specificity is unknown. With 4 bases clipped from V and 6 bases from J, the junction kept 10 bases outside the gene matches. Germline CDR1 is SGDLS and CDR2 is YYNGEE. This CDR3 region has 15 residues. Time point specified: newly diagnosed GD, antithyroid drugs for less than 3 months. PBMCs provided the RNA from which the TCR library was made. The sample was also reused in another study, on T cells in Graves' hyperthyroidism and ophthalmopathy. According to that study: Researchers ran a first-round RT-PCR on the TCR CDR3 using the HTBI primer set. Most expanded thyroid clonotypes above 0.001 also appeared in blood.

This specimen consisted of peripheral blood mononuclear cells (PBMCs), obtained at new diagnosis, from a patient treated with antithyroid drugs. This chain links TRBV9 with TRBJ1-2; TRBD1 agrees at 9 bases. The source of this sequence is a woman aged 25 to 45 with Graves disease. CDR3 in DNA: TGTGCCAGCAGCCCGGACAGGGGATTTGCGGATGGCTACACCTTC. The encoded protein is CASSPDRGFADGYTF.